The next 7 T cell receptor beta chains were all read from a single sample in a study of blood T cells in healthy people across ages. Primers used in a second PCR of roughly 6 to 12 cycles were a sample-barcoded 5' primer and a J-beta primer mix. Via MiXCR, TCRdb re-called the 5' RACE reads, giving one row per CDR3 protein. The table includes about 650,000 distinct CDR3 sequences, roughly 32% detected once. What was sequenced was blood. The source of these receptors is a woman of 80 years or more in good health.

In regard to this clonotype: The junction and the germline gene differ at one end; a read error may be behind it. The rearrangement joins TRBV4-1 to TRBJ1-6; D gene uncertain. CDR1 and CDR2 from the germline V gene are MGHRA and YSYEKL. The CDR3 totals 16 residues. CDR3 bases: TGCGCCGGCAGCCAAGTTGGGCCGGCCTATAATTCACCCCTCCACTTT. Protein: CAGSQVGPAYNSPLHF.

This clonotype was seen a few times. A much larger clone sits a single nucleotide away, making a read error possible. The chain has TRBV6-2 or TRBV6-3 and TRBJ2-4, with D hard to call. The end of the DNA is better explained by TRBJ2-7, so the J call may be wrong. Germline CDR1 reads MNHEY; CDR2 reads SVGEGT. This CDR3 is built from 14 residues. The CDR3 spells CASRYSDVLGEQYF. In DNA form, the CDR3 reads TGTGCCAGCAGGTACTCTGACGTACTCGGCGAGCAGTACTTC.

Note on this clonotype: The conserved closing phenylalanine or tryptophan is absent in this CDR3, likely reflecting a read error. This chain joins TRBV10-2 and TRBJ2-5; 7 nucleotides match TRBD2. This CDR3 region has 15 residues. The ends lost 1 base at V and 11 bases at J; junction bases unmatched: 13. Germline V lookup: CDR1 WSHSY, CDR2 SAAADI. The CDR3 here is CASSELGLSINEQYL. The DNA for the CDR3 is TGCGCCAGCAGTGAGTTGGGACTATCAATCAATGAGCAGTACTTA.

This clonotype was picked up many times. This sequence joins TRBV29-1 and TRBJ2-5, with TRBD1 matching 9 bases. Germline V gives CDR1 SQVTM, CDR2 ANQGSEA. This CDR3 is built from 15 residues. V trimming: 7 bases; J trimming: 1 base; junction bases outside the gene matches: 10. CDR3 coding DNA: TGCAGCGCGCGGGGTGGGACAGGGCCCCAAGAGACCCAGTACTTC. This encodes CSARGGTGPQETQYF.

The table lists this clonotype with a few counts. This may be a read error, as it is one base from a much larger clone. This chain uses TRBV6-4 with TRBJ1-1; D is perhaps TRBD1 (5 bases). Germline V gives CDR1 MRHNA, CDR2 SNTAGT. The CDR3 totals 14 residues. V lost 2 bases and J 5 bases, leaving 12 bases between the germline ends. Here the CDR3 DNA reads TGTGCCAGCAGTGACCTGGGGGGGGGGACTGAAGCTTTCTTT. Protein sequence: CASSDLGGGTEAFF.

This clonotype showed up many times. The chain has TRBV12-3 or TRBV12-4 and TRBJ1-2; 9 nucleotides line up with TRBD1. The CDR3 has 15 residues. V dropped 3 bases and J dropped 3; count of bases not matched to a gene: 5. The CDR3 DNA reads TGTGCCAGCAGTTTTTTCCGGACAGGGGACTATGGCTACACCTTC. This encodes CASSFFRTGDYGYTF.

This clonotype has a count of ten or more. The rearrangement uses TRBV6-6 and TRBJ2-1; D perhaps matches TRBD1 (5 bases). Germline values: CDR1 MNHNY, CDR2 SVGAGI (reference sequence). There are 12 residues in the CDR3. V was trimmed by 7 bases and J by 5 bases, leaving 9 bases between them. CDR3 in amino acids: CASMGLNNEQFF. CDR3 coding DNA: TGTGCCAGCATGGGGCTGAACAATGAGCAGTTCTTC.